The present entry profiles one TCR beta chain with its context. At one end the junction does not follow the germline gene, possibly because of a read error. The germline V gene has CDR1 WNHNN and CDR2 SYGVQD (reference sequence). The CDR3 length is 14 residues. TCRdb used MiXCR to reprocess the 5' RACE reads, holding one entry per CDR3 protein. The table lists about 100,000 distinct CDR3 sequences, approximately 14% of them singletons, with approximately 43% in the top ten. These data are taken from a study of T-cell memory formation after mild COVID-19. This receptor was identified in a man aged 18 to 30 who had mild COVID-19 (a few samples of this study predate the infection). Cell type and time point are not known. The chain recombines TRBV10-1 with TRBJ2-7, with 10 bases that match TRBD1. Sequencing was performed on PBMCs or a T cell subset sorted from them (not recorded which). For the CDR3, the DNA is TGCACCAGCAGTGCCGGACAGGGGGACTACGAGCAGTACTTC. This translates into CTSSAGQGDYEQYF.